This entry is about one TCR beta chain. Time point here: healthy volunteer bleed at 2 weeks. The authors extracted total RNA from unfractionated whole blood. TCRdb called the RACE reads again in MiXCR, with one record for every CDR3 protein. Of 130,000 or so distinct CDR3 sequences detected, approximately 9.5% appear once; the ten largest clones hold around 1.7%. The data are from a study of human T cells and chemical hapten exposure. Input material: whole blood. This TCR came from a male donor in good health. Some clones in this sample may be carry-over from other donors' samples.

CDR3 nucleotide sequence: TGTGCCAGCAGTTTCGGCTCCGAAGTTAGCGGGAACATTCAGTACTTC. It encodes CASSFGSEVSGNIQYF. The V call is TRBV12-3 or TRBV12-4, the J call TRBJ2-4, with 7 bases aligning to TRBD2. This CDR3 is built from 16 residues. Germline trimming cut 3 bases from V and 7 bases from J; bases unmatched to any gene: 12.